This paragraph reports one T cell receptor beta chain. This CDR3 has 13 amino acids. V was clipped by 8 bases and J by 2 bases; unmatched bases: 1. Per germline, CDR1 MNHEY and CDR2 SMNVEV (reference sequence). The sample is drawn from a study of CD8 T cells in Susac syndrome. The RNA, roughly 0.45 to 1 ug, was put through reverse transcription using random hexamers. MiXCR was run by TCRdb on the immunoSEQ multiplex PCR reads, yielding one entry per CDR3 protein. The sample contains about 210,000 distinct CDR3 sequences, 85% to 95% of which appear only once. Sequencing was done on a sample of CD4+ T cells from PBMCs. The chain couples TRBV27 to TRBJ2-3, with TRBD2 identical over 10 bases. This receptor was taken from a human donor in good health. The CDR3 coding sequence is TGTGCCAGCCTAGCGGGAGTCACAGATACGCAGTATTTT. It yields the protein CASLAGVTDTQYF.